These 14 T cell receptor beta chains came from one sample sequenced in a study of blood T cell repertoires in COVID-19. Assay: immunoSEQ multiplex PCR; the TCRdb copy retains only in-frame clones and omits some. The sample has approximately 300,000 clones, about 90% seen once; the top ten hold around 9%. The material sequenced was PBMCs or T cells enriched from blood (not recorded which). Source of these receptors: a woman aged 25 to 39 who had recovered from COVID-19.

For the CDR3, the DNA is TGTGCCAGCAGCGGGCAGTACTACGAGCAGTACTTC. Its translation is CASSGQYYEQYF. This sequence joins TRBV7-8 and TRBJ2-7; no clear D. Trimming pared 5 bases from V and 3 bases from J, leaving 8 bases between. The CDR3 sequence is 12 residues long. Per the germline V gene, CDR1 is SGHVS and CDR2 is FQNEAQ.

V and J are TRBV4-3 and TRBJ1-2, with a tentative D call TRBD1 (5 bases). The V end lost 0 bases, the J end lost 4 bases, and 12 bases lay between the germline ends. CDR1 is LGHNA and CDR2 is YSLEER in the germline V gene. The CDR3 extends over 15 amino acids. Here the CDR3 DNA reads TGCGCCAGCAGCCAAGAATGGGAGGGGTCCTATGGCTACACCTTC. Its translation is CASSQEWEGSYGYTF.

V usage is TRBV4-1 and J usage is TRBJ2-1; D is possibly TRBD2 (6 bases). V shed 5 bases and J shed 3 bases, with 11 bases lying between them. The V gene's germline CDR1 is MGHRA and CDR2 YSYEKL. CDR3 length: 14 amino acids. The CDR3 spells CASSTSKYYNEQFF. The DNA for the CDR3 is TGCGCCAGCAGCACTAGCAAATACTACAATGAGCAGTTCTTC.

V is TRBV18 and J is TRBJ1-6; 7 nucleotides line up with TRBD1. The CDR3 has 15 residues. CDR1 KGHSH and CDR2 LQKENI come from the germline V gene. Losses at the gene ends were 6 bases for V and 9 bases for J; bases not matched to a gene: 11. The CDR3 coding sequence is TGTGCCAGCTCGCTCGGATCGACAGGGACTTCACCCCTCCACTTT. Its translation: CASSLGSTGTSPLHF.

Points on this clone: Relative to the germline gene, one junction end is altered; a read error may explain this. J is TRBJ2-5 and V is TRBV2, with D perhaps matching TRBD1 (6 bases). Germline CDR1 reads SNHLY; CDR2 reads FYNNEI. This CDR3 has 14 amino acids. As DNA, the CDR3 is TGTGCAAGCAAGGACAGCACAGGGCAAGAGACCCAGTACTTC. Translation gives CASKDSTGQETQYF.

V usage is TRBV18 and J usage is TRBJ1-1, with D perhaps matching TRBD1 (6 bases). Germline lookup yields CDR1 KGHSH and CDR2 LQKENI. The CDR3 length is 14 residues. V was cut by 3 bases and J by 7 bases, with 15 bases left in between. In DNA, the CDR3 is TGTGCCAGCTCACCTAACGGACAGCCTTTTGAAGCTTTCTTT. Its protein product is CASSPNGQPFEAFF.

The chain carries TRBV7-2 and TRBJ1-6; 7 bases are shared with TRBD1. V was clipped by 11 bases and J by 11 bases; unmatched bases: 15. CDR1 and CDR2 from the germline V gene are SGHTA and FQGNSA. The CDR3 extends over 14 amino acids. CDR3 residues: CASQGWQGVAPLHF. The CDR3 DNA follows: TGTGCCTCTCAGGGCTGGCAGGGGGTGGCACCCCTCCACTTT.

In this sample, this clone turned up a few times. This chain connects TRBV18 to TRBJ1-2, with D possibly TRBD1 on 5 matching bases. The CDR3 is made up of 14 amino acids. CDR1 and CDR2 (germline): KGHSH, LQKENI. Deletions cut 3 bases from V and 5 bases from J, with 13 bases between. CDR3 residues: CASSPEGAPYGYTF. CDR3 nucleotide sequence: TGTGCCAGCTCACCGGAAGGGGCCCCATATGGCTACACCTTC.

The genes are TRBV6-5 and TRBJ2-7; TRBD1 agrees at 7 bases. J lost 3 bases, V lost 5 bases, and 10 bases had no gene match. This CDR3 has 15 amino acids. CDR1 and CDR2 from the germline V gene are MNHEY and SVGAGI. CDR3 loop: CASSPSRQGYYEQYF. The CDR3 bases are TGTGCCAGCAGTCCCTCTCGACAGGGCTACTACGAGCAGTACTTC.

The chain couples TRBV25-1 to TRBJ1-5, with D possibly TRBD1 on 6 matching bases. This CDR3 is 14 amino acids long. Trimming left V 3 bases short and J 4 bases short, with 10 bases between. Germline V lookup: CDR1 MGHDK, CDR2 SYGVNS. CDR3 sequence (DNA): TGTGCCAGCAGTGATGGACAGCCTAATCAGCCCCAGCATTTT. It specifies CASSDGQPNQPQHF. Variable domain in full (rest from reference TRBV25-1 and TRBJ1-5): EADIYQTPRYLVIGTGKKITLECSQTMGHDKMYWYQQDPGMELHLIHYSYGVNSTEKGDLSSESTVSRIRTEHFPLTLESARPSHTSQYLCASSDGQPNQPQHFGDGTRLSIL.

V and J are TRBV7-2 and TRBJ2-1, with 7 bases that match TRBD2. Germline V gene data show CDR1 as SGHTA and CDR2 as FQGNSA. This CDR3 comprises 16 residues. The junction had 7 bases not matched to a gene; V was cut back by 1 base and J by 4 bases. The CDR3 reads CASSLGASGRYNEQFF. DNA for the CDR3: TGTGCCAGCAGCTTAGGGGCTAGCGGACGTTACAATGAGCAGTTCTTC.

J is TRBJ2-1 and V is TRBV6-6; maybe TRBD2 (7 bases). Trimming shortened V by 5 bases and J by 0 bases, and 23 bases separated the two germline ends. CDR1 MNHNY and CDR2 SVGAGI come from the germline V gene (reference sequence). CDR3 length: 19 amino acids. CDR3 region: CASSRGAPLASYSYNEQFF. In DNA form, the CDR3 reads TGTGCCAGCAGTCGGGGGGCCCCACTAGCGAGCTACTCCTACAATGAGCAGTTCTTC.

This clone occurred once. The chain links TRBV19 to TRBJ2-7; D is possibly TRBD1 (5 bases). The CDR3 totals 14 residues. Looked up from germline, CDR1 is LNHDA and CDR2 is SQIVND (reference sequence). The V end was cut by 4 bases, the J end by 5 bases, with 15 bases between. As DNA, the CDR3 is TGTGCCAGTAGTACAGGGTGGAACCTCCACGAGCAGTACTTC. Translated: CASSTGWNLHEQYF. Based on the CDR3 plus reference TRBV19 and TRBJ2-7, the full variable domain is DGGITQSPKYLFRKEGQNVTLSCEQNLNHDAMYWYRQDPGQGLRLIYYSQIVNDFQKGDIAEGYSVSREKKESFPLTVTSAQKNPTAFYLCASSTGWNLHEQYFGPGTRLTVT.

The V call is TRBV2, the J call TRBJ1-5, with 8 bases matching TRBD1. Germline trimming cut 10 bases from V and 0 bases from J; bases unmatched to any gene: 17. This CDR3 spans 18 amino acids. CDR1 is SNHLY, CDR2 FYNNEI, per germline. CDR3 loop: CATSLGATGANSNQPQHF. The CDR3, as DNA: TGTGCCACAAGCCTGGGTGCGACAGGGGCGAATAGCAATCAGCCCCAGCATTTT.